This T cell receptor (beta chain) was found in a study of T cell responses to AZD1222 COVID-19 vaccine. Notes on the study in general: Most donors were white British and more were female, and clonal diversity was possibly underestimated. Only a handful of individuals given AZD1222 were seropositive at baseline.

Only in-frame clones appear in the TCRdb table, and some are missing; sequencing was by immunoSEQ multiplex PCR. The table has about 120,000 clones, 88% seen once. Details on this clone: What it binds is not known.

The germline V and J ends were trimmed by 6 bases and 3 bases, with 15 bases remaining between them. The CDR3 totals 14 residues. In germline, CDR1 is MNHEY, CDR2 SMNVEV (reference sequence). Here the sequenced sample was peripheral blood, taken on day 0 of AZD1222 vaccination. The chain combines TRBV27 with TRBJ2-7; maybe TRBD2 (7 bases). The sequence was collected from an adult in good health. CDR3 protein: CASRLHREGYEQYF. CDR3 coding DNA: TGTGCCAGCAGGCTCCACAGGGAGGGCTACGAGCAGTACTTC.